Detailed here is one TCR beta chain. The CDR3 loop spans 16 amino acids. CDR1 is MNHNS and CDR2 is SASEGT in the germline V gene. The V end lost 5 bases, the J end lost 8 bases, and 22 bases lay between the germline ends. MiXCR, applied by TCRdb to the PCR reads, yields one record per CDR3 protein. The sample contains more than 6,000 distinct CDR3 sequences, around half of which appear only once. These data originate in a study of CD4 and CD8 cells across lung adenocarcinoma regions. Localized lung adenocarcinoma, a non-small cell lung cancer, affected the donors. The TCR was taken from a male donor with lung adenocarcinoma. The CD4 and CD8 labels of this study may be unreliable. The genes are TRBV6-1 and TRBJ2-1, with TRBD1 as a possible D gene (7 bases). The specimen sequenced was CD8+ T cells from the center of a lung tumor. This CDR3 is CASSRRDSLDMDEQFF. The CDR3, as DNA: TGTGCCAGCAGTCGGAGGGACAGCCTGGATATGGATGAGCAGTTCTTC.